This TCR beta chain is from a study of molecular identifiers for immune sequencing clone quantification. Study conclusions and caveats: Over 97% of effector molecules, yet under 1% of naive-cell molecules, were held by clones above 20 RNA copies.

TCRdb re-called the PCR reads through MiXCR, storing one row per CDR3 protein. The sample has under 650,000 distinct CDR3 sequences, about 20% seen once. This clonotype was counted many times. As yet, its antigen is unknown. Germline CDR1 SGHKS, CDR2 YYEKEE (reference sequence). Trimming left V 4 bases short and J 0 bases short, with 22 bases between. The CDR3 runs to 18 residues. The source material was naive CD8+ T cells from blood, with Jurkat cell RNA spiked in. Subset noted: FACS-sorted CD8+CD4-CCR7+CD45RA+ naive T cells. This clonotype was sampled from a human donor in good health. Some libraries in this study had Jurkat cell RNA spiked in. The rearrangement links TRBV5-5 to TRBJ1-1; D is possibly TRBD1 (5 bases). The CDR3 DNA sequence: TGTGCCAGCAGCGTGTCATACCAAACCGGGACCCTGAACACTGAAGCTTTCTTT. Its translation: CASSVSYQTGTLNTEAFF. The full variable domain, with the rest looked up from reference TRBV5-5 and TRBJ1-1, is DAGVTQSPTHLIKTRGQQVTLRCSPISGHKSVSWYQQVLGQGPQFIFQYYEKEERGRGNFPDRFSARQFPNYSSELNVNALLLGDSALYLCASSVSYQTGTLNTEAFFGQGTRLTVV.